These T cell receptor beta chains were read from a single sample in a study of CXCR3-negative and CXCR3-positive naive CD8 T cells. TCRdb re-called the 5' RACE reads and shows each CDR3 protein once, DNA omitted. The record lists over 100,000 distinct CDR3 sequences, of which the ten most abundant hold just under 0.5%. The specimen was naive CXCR3- CD8+ T cells from blood. Every receptor here comes from a human donor in good health. Some clones in this sample may be carry-over from other donors' samples. Each CDR3 is given with its conserved first and last residue.

j_call v_call cdr3_aa
TRBJ1-4 TRBV28 CASSMTQGPNEKLFF
TRBJ1-2 TRBV7-6 CASSLGGPSGYTF
TRBJ2-1 TRBV19 CASSILAGGSNEQFF
TRBJ1-1 TRBV28 CASSYRTGMVEAFF
TRBJ2-5 TRBV29-1 CSVELTESPQETQYF
TRBJ2-7 TRBV11-2 CASTSPGSYEQYF
TRBJ2-5 TRBV27 CASSLSYFNQETQYF
TRBJ2-7 TRBV10-3 CAILGTGAEQYF
TRBJ2-3 TRBV30 CAWSLAGITDTQYF
TRBJ2-1 TRBV7-2 CASSPGTSGGAF
TRBJ2-7 TRBV7-8 CASSLGVNSYEQYF
TRBJ1-2 TRBV12-3/TRBV12-4 CASSLSSNAYGYTF
TRBJ1-1 TRBV29-1 CSGLEYGTEAFF
TRBJ2-1 TRBV5-1 CASSLGQRGLAGYNEQFF
TRBJ1-1 TRBV9 CASSVSGHTEAFF
TRBJ2-7 TRBV14 CASSQDRGNTYEQYF
TRBJ1-5 TRBV27 CASSLATGQPQHF
TRBJ2-2 TRBV7-3 CASSPTPEGANTGELFF
TRBJ2-1 TRBV9 CASSVSNEQFF
TRBJ2-5 TRBV6-2/TRBV6-3 CASSMGLGRKETQYF
TRBJ2-3 TRBV11-3 CASSPGQGLDTQYF
TRBJ2-1 TRBV14 CASSHPASGRSGNEQFF
TRBJ2-1 TRBV6-6 CASRLSGGDYNEQFF
TRBJ2-1 TRBV12-3/TRBV12-4 CASSPRQGFRYEQFF
TRBJ2-7 TRBV10-3 CAISEAVTYEQYF
TRBJ2-7 TRBV5-1 CASSPWGAAPYEQYF
TRBJ2-7 TRBV28 CASSSGTSYEQYF
TRBJ1-2 TRBV29-1 CSAPDVGGGGYGYTF
TRBJ2-2 TRBV27 CASKSGSGELFF
TRBJ2-1 TRBV19 CASSIRQAYNEQFF
TRBJ1-5 TRBV5-5 CASSSTGREVFSNQPQHF